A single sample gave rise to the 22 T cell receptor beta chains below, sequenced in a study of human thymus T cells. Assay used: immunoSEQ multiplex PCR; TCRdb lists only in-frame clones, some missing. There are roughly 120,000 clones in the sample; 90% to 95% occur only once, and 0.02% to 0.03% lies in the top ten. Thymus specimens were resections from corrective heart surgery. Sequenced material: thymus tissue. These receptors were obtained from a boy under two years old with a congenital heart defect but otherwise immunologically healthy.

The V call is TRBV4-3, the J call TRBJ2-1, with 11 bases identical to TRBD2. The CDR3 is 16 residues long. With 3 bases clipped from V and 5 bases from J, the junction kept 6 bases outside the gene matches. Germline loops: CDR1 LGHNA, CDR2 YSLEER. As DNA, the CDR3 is TGCGCCAGCAGCCATGAACTAGCGGGGGAAGACAATGAGCAGTTCTTC. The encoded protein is CASSHELAGEDNEQFF.

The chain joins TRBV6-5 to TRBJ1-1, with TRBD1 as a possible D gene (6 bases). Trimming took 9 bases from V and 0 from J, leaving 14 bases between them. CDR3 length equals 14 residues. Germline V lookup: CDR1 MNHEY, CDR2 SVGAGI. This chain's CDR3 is CARGGTLLNTEAFF. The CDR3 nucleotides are TGTGCCAGAGGGGGGACTTTACTGAACACTGAAGCTTTCTTT.

In nucleotides, the CDR3 is TGTGCCAGCAGCCCCGGGACTAGCGGGGGGGCCGGCAATGAGCAGTTCTTC. It encodes CASSPGTSGGAGNEQFF. The chain employs TRBV9 and TRBJ2-1, with 16 bases identical to TRBD2. Germline-derived CDR1 and CDR2 are SGDLS and YYNGEE. This CDR3 region has 17 residues. The J segment lost 6 bases and the V segment lost 4 bases, leaving 7 bases of the junction unmatched.

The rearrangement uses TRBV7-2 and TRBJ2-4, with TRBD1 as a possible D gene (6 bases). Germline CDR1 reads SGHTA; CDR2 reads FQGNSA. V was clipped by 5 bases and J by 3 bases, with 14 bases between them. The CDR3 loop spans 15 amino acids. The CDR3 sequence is CASSRSRGGKNIQYF. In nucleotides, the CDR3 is TGTGCCAGCAGCCGGAGCAGGGGTGGCAAAAACATTCAGTACTTC.

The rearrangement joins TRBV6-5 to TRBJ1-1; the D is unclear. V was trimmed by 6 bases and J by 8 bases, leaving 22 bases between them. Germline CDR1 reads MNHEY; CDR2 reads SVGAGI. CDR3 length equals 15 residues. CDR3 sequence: CASRNTFTRATEAFF. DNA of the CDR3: TGTGCCAGCAGGAATACATTCACCCGGGCTACAGAAGCTTTCTTT.

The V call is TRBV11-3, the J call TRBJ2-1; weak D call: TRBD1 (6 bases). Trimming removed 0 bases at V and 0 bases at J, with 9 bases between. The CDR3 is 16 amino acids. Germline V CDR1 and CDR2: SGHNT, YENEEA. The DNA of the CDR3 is TGTGCCAGCAGCTTAGAAGGCAGGGGCTCCTACAATGAGCAGTTCTTC. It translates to CASSLEGRGSYNEQFF. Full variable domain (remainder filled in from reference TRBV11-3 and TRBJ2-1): EAGVVQSPRYKIIEKKQPVAFWCNPISGHNTLYWYLQNLGQGPELLIRYENEEAVDDSQLPKDRFSAERLKGVDSTLKIQPAELGDSAVYLCASSLEGRGSYNEQFFGPGTRLTVL.

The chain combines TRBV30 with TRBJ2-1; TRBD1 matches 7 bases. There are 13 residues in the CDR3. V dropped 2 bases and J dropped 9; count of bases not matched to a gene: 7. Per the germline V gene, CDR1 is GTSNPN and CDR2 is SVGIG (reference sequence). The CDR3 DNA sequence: TGTGCCTGGAGTTTACAGGGGTTCGGTGAGCAGTTCTTC. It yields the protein CAWSLQGFGEQFF. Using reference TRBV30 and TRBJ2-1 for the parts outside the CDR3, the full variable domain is SQTIHQWPATLVQPVGSPLSLECTVEGTSNPNLYWYRQAAGRGLQLLFYSVGIGQISSEVPQNLSASRPQDRQFILSSKKLLLSDSGFYLCAWSLQGFGEQFFGPGTRLTVL.

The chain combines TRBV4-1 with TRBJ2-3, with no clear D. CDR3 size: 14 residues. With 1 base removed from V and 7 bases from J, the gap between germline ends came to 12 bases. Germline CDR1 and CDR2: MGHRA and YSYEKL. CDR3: CASSQVLSSNTQYF. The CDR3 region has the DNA TGCGCCAGCAGCCAAGTTCTATCCAGTAATACGCAGTATTTT.

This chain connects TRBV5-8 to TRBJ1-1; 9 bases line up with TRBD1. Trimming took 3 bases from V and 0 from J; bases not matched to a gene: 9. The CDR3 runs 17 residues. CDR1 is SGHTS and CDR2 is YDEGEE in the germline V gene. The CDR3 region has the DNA TGTGCCAGCAGCTCATACGCCGGGACAGGGTTGAACACTGAAGCTTTCTTT. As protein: CASSSYAGTGLNTEAFF.

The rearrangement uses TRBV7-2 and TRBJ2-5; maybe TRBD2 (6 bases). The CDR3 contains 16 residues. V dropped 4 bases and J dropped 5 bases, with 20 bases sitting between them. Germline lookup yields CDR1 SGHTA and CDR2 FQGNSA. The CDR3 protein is CASSYGGGGVRETQYF. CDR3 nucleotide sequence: TGTGCCAGCAGCTATGGGGGTGGCGGGGTTCGGGAGACCCAGTACTTC. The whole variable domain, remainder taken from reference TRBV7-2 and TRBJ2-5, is GAGVSQSPSNKVTEKGKDVELRCDPISGHTALYWYRQSLGQGLEFLIYFQGNSAPDKSGLPSDRFSAERTGGSVSTLTIQRTQQEDSAVYLCASSYGGGGVRETQYFGPGTRLLVL.

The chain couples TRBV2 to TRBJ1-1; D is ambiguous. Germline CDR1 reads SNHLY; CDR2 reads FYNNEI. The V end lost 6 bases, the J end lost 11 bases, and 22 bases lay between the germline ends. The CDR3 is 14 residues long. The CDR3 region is CASSVRTAFEIAFF. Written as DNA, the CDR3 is TGTGCCAGCAGCGTCAGGACCGCCTTCGAGATCGCTTTCTTT.

The CDR3 here is CASSRDRLSPLHF. CDR3 sequence (DNA): TGTGCCAGCAGCCGGGACAGGTTATCACCCCTCCACTTT. The gene calls are TRBV7-9 and TRBJ1-6; 8 bases line up with TRBD1. V lost 5 bases and J lost 10; bases outside the gene matches: 4. This CDR3 is 13 amino acids long. Per germline, CDR1 SEHNR and CDR2 FQNEAQ (reference sequence).

CDR3 protein: CASSQGGGAITDTQYF. Written as DNA, the CDR3 is TGCGCCAGCAGCCAAGGCGGGGGAGCCATCACAGATACGCAGTATTTT. This chain joins TRBV4-3 and TRBJ2-3, with 7 bases aligning to TRBD2. Germline CDR1 and CDR2: LGHNA and YSLEER. The CDR3 is 16 amino acids. V dropped 1 base and J dropped 2; count of bases not matched to a gene: 6.

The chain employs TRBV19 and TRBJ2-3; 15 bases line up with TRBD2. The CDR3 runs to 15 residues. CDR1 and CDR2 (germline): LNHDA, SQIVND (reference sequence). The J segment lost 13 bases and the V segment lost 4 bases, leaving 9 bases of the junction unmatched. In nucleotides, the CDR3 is TGTGCCAGTAGTAGGACTAGCGGGGGGGCCGAAAAAAAGTATTTT. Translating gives CASSRTSGGAEKKYF. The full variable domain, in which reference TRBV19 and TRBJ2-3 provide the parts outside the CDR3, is DGGITQSPKYLFRKEGQNVTLSCEQNLNHDAMYWYRQDPGQGLRLIYYSQIVNDFQKGDIAEGYSVSREKKESFPLTVTSAQKNPTAFYLCASSRTSGGAEKKYFGPGTRLTVL.

The CDR3 protein is CASSLDWTGDSSYNEQFF. In DNA form, the CDR3 reads TGTGCCAGCAGCTTGGACTGGACAGGGGATAGCTCCTACAATGAGCAGTTCTTC. V gene TRBV5-5 combines with J gene TRBJ2-1; 9 bases agree with TRBD1. V was pared by 0 bases and J by 0 bases, with 7 bases of the junction left unmatched. Germline CDR1 SGHKS, CDR2 YYEKEE (reference sequence). The CDR3 covers 18 residues.

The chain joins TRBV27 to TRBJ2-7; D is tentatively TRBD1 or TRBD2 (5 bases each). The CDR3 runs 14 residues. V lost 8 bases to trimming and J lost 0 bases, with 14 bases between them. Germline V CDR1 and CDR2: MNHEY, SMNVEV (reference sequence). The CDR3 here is CASGPGPYSYEQYF. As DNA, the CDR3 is TGTGCCAGCGGCCCGGGGCCGTACTCCTACGAGCAGTACTTC.

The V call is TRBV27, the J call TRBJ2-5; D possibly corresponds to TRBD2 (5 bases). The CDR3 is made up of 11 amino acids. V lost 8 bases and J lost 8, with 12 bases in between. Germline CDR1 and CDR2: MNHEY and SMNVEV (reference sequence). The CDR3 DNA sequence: TGTGCCAGCTACAAGGGAGACACCCAGTACTTC. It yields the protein CASYKGDTQYF.

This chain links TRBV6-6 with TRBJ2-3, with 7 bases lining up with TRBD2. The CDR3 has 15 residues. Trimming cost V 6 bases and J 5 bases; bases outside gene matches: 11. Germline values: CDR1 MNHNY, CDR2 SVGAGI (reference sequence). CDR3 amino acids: CASRSRGDHGDTQYF. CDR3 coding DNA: TGTGCCAGCAGGTCACGGGGGGACCATGGAGATACGCAGTATTTT.

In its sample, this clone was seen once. In DNA, the CDR3 is TGCGCCAGCAGGAGGATCTCCTACAATGAGCAGTTCTTC. Translated: CASRRISYNEQFF. V and J are TRBV10-1 and TRBJ2-1; D remains unclear. V lost 6 bases to trimming and J lost 0 bases, with 6 bases between them. Germline values: CDR1 WNHNN, CDR2 SYGVQD (reference sequence). The CDR3 totals 13 residues.

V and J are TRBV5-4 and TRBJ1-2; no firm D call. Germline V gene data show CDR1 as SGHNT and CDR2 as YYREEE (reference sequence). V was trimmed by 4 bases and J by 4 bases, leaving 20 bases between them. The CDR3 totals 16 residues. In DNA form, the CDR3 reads TGTGCCAGCAGCCCCCACCCCGGGCCGGGTGGCTATGGCTACACCTTC. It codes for CASSPHPGPGGYGYTF. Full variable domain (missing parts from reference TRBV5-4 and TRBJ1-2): ETGVTQSPTHLIKTRGQQVTLRCSSQSGHNTVSWYQQALGQGPQFIFQYYREEENGRGNFPPRFSGLQFPNYSSELNVNALELDDSALYLCASSPHPGPGGYGYTFGSGTRLTVV.

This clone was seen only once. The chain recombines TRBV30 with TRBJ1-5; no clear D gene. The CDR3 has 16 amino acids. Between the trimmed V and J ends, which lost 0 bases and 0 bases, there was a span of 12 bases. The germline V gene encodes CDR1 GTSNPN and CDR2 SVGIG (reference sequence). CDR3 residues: CAWSVRSENSNQPQHF. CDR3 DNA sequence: TGTGCCTGGAGTGTAAGGTCGGAAAATAGCAATCAGCCCCAGCATTTT.

Written as DNA, the CDR3 is TGTGCCAGCATTCGACAGGGGCCCTCCTACGAGCAGTACTTC. This gives the protein CASIRQGPSYEQYF. This rearrangement joins TRBV6-1 to TRBJ2-7, with 8 bases matching TRBD1. Germline values: CDR1 MNHNS, CDR2 SASEGT. CDR3 length: 14 amino acids. The V and J ends lost 7 bases and 0 bases, in that order; junction bases with no gene match: 5.